This T cell receptor beta chain was found in a study of T cell clonotyping in hematopoietic cell transplantation. Whole-study results and caveats: Few recipient clonotypes overlapped donors; over 95% were de novo at given depth. After transplant, recipient diversity fell while pathologically expanded clonotypes grew through day 180.

Germline V CDR1 and CDR2: SNHLY, FYNNEI. This CDR3 is built from 16 residues. V was clipped by 1 base and J by 4 bases, with 14 bases between them. About this clone itself: The antigen is undetermined.

Repertoires were generated with immunoSEQ multiplex PCR, while TCRdb's copy carries only in-frame clones and drops some. Here the sample spans about 15,000 clones, 75% to 90% being singletons. The sequenced sample consisted of peripheral blood mononuclear cells. The source is a woman in her 40s in good health. Some clones in this sample may be carry-over from other donors' samples. V gene TRBV2 combines with J gene TRBJ2-1; no reliable D call. The CDR3 nucleotides are TGTGCCAGCAGTGAAGACAGATCTGCCACTTACAATGAGCAGTTCTTC. It encodes CASSEDRSATYNEQFF.